These 28 T cell receptor beta chains share one sample of origin, sequenced in a study of blood T cells in healthy people across ages. Primed by a sample-barcoded 5' primer and a J-beta primer mix, a second PCR proceeded for 7 to 11 cycles. TCRdb used MiXCR to reprocess the 5' RACE reads, holding one entry per CDR3 protein. The sample yields roughly 800,000 distinct CDR3 sequences, approximately 55% seen once. The specimen was blood. The receptors were gathered from a man older than 75 in good health.

V gene TRBV29-1 combines with J gene TRBJ2-5; TRBD2 matches 7 bases. The tail of the sequence fits TRBJ2-7 better, so the J call may be wrong. This CDR3 is 13 amino acids long. In germline, CDR1 is SQVTM, CDR2 ANQGSEA. This CDR3 reads CSVGPLWGGEQYF. The CDR3 coding sequence is TGCAGCGTTGGCCCCCTCTGGGGGGGCGAGCAGTACTTC.

The V gene is TRBV6-1, the J gene TRBJ2-7, with D possibly being TRBD1 (5 bases). CDR1 is MNHNS and CDR2 is SASEGT in the germline V gene. V was trimmed by 1 base and J by 0 bases, leaving 10 bases between them. This CDR3 is built from 15 residues. CDR3 sequence reads: CASSEDRYISYEQYF. The CDR3 DNA reads TGTGCCAGCAGTGAAGACAGGTACATCTCCTACGAGCAGTACTTC.

A few counts support this clonotype. This chain joins TRBV6-5 and TRBJ2-5; 9 positions match TRBD1. The end of the DNA aligns better with TRBJ2-7, so the J call may be wrong. Germline V lookup: CDR1 MNHEY, CDR2 SVGAGI. The CDR3 runs 14 residues. CDR3 region: CASSFLGQGHEQYF. As DNA, the CDR3 is TGTGCCAGCAGTTTCTTGGGACAGGGCCACGAGCAGTACTTC.

V gene TRBV13 combines with J gene TRBJ2-7; 7 positions agree with TRBD1. CDR1 is PRHDT and CDR2 is FYEKMQ in the germline V gene (reference sequence). The CDR3 length is 14 residues. V gave up 5 bases and J gave up 10 bases; unmatched junction bases: 14. CDR3 sequence reads: CASSPRQGREAQYF. Written as DNA, the CDR3 is TGTGCCAGCAGCCCAAGACAGGGTCGAGAGGCCCAGTACTTC. The full variable domain, its missing parts supplied by reference TRBV13 and TRBJ2-7, is AAGVIQSPRHLIKEKRETATLKCYPIPRHDTVYWYQQGPGQDPQFLISFYEKMQSDKGSIPDRFSAQQFSDYHSELNMSSLELGDSALYFCASSPRQGREAQYFGPGTRLTVT.

The chain has TRBV10-3 and TRBJ2-3, with TRBD2 identical over 9 bases. The CDR3 length is 17 residues. The J segment lost 4 bases and the V segment lost 4 bases, leaving 12 bases of the junction unmatched. CDR1 and CDR2 (germline): ENHRY, SYGVKD. CDR3 amino acids: CAISGTSSGIFPDTQYF. CDR3 nucleotides: TGTGCCATCAGTGGAACCTCTAGCGGGATTTTTCCAGATACGCAGTATTTT.

The chain is built from TRBV29-1 and TRBJ1-2; the D gene is possibly TRBD1 (6 bases). Trimming removed 1 base at V and 3 bases at J, with 12 bases between. Germline CDR1 SQVTM, CDR2 ANQGSEA. CDR3 size: 14 residues. The CDR3 sequence is CSVEVWDKDYGYTF. The CDR3 DNA follows: TGCAGCGTTGAAGTCTGGGACAAAGACTATGGCTACACCTTC.

This clonotype has a handful of counts. The J gene is TRBJ2-5, the V gene TRBV5-8; 7 nucleotides align to TRBD1. The length of the CDR3 is 14 residues. V shed 4 bases and J 3 bases; nucleotides not matched to a gene: 6. Germline-derived CDR1 and CDR2 are SGHTS and YDEGEE. CDR3 in DNA: TGTGCCAGCAGCGTGGGACAGATTAAAGAGACCCAGTACTTC. It specifies CASSVGQIKETQYF.

V and J are TRBV24-1 and TRBJ2-3; a possible D gene is TRBD2 (5 bases). CDR3 length: 12 amino acids. Germline loops: CDR1 KGHDR, CDR2 SFDVKD. V was cut by 1 base and J by 8 bases, with 6 bases left in between. CDR3 nucleotide sequence: TGTGCCACCAGTGATTTAAGCGGTACGCAGTATTTT. Translated, it gives CATSDLSGTQYF.

On this clonotype itself: A junction end diverges from the germline sequence, so it may reflect a read error. This chain links TRBV28 with TRBJ2-7; 11 nucleotides match TRBD1. This CDR3 spans 17 amino acids. Germline values: CDR1 MDHEN, CDR2 SYDVKM. As DNA, the CDR3 is TGCGCCAGCAGTTATAAAACAGGGACAGGGGGGCTCTACGAGCAGTACTTC. It encodes CASSYKTGTGGLYEQYF.

This chain links TRBV6-2 or TRBV6-3 with TRBJ2-7, with D possibly matching TRBD2 (6 bases). This CDR3 spans 14 amino acids. The V gene lost 7 bases and the J gene lost 2 bases, with 15 bases spanning the gap. CDR1 and CDR2 (germline): MNHEY, SVGEGT. CDR3: CASKAGSGAYEQYF. The CDR3 DNA reads as TGTGCCAGCAAGGCGGGATCTGGAGCCTACGAGCAGTACTTC.

The rearrangement links TRBV12-3 or TRBV12-4 to TRBJ2-4; TRBD1 matches at 9 bases. The DNA end lines up better with TRBJ2-5; the J call may be wrong. The CDR3 runs to 15 residues. CDR3: CASSHRDRAEETQYF. The CDR3 DNA sequence: TGTGCCAGCAGTCACCGGGACAGGGCAGAAGAGACCCAGTACTTC.

The rearrangement links TRBV28 to TRBJ2-1; maybe TRBD2 (5 bases). Germline-derived CDR1 and CDR2 are MDHEN and SYDVKM. Trimming pared 2 bases from V and 10 bases from J, leaving 12 bases between. The CDR3 is 13 amino acids. CDR3 DNA sequence: TGTGCCAGCAGTTTAAACCCCCCTAGCGAGCAGTTCTTC. This codes for CASSLNPPSEQFF.

In this sample, this clonotype turned up a few times. The gene calls are TRBV6-6 and TRBJ1-5; D uncertain. Per germline, CDR1 MNHNY and CDR2 SVGAGI (reference sequence). There are 12 residues in the CDR3. Trimming took off 7 bases at V and 4 bases at J, with 8 bases between the two ends. Here the CDR3 reads CASKEGNQPQHF. CDR3 in DNA: TGTGCCAGCAAGGAGGGAAATCAGCCCCAGCATTTT.

This clonotype has only a few counts. This chain links TRBV7-9 with TRBJ2-7; D gene uncertain. CDR3 length: 12 amino acids. The germline V and J ends were trimmed by 8 bases and 0 bases, with 8 bases remaining between them. Germline-derived CDR1 and CDR2 are SEHNR and FQNEAQ (reference sequence). CDR3 sequence: CASEGSSYEQYF. CDR3 DNA: TGTGCCAGCGAAGGTAGCTCCTACGAGCAGTACTTC.

The chain couples TRBV20-1 to TRBJ2-7, with D possibly being TRBD1 or TRBD2 (6 bases each). The tail of the sequence fits TRBJ2-5 better, so the J call may be wrong. The CDR3 contains 13 residues. Germline V gives CDR1 DFQATT, CDR2 SNEGSKA (reference sequence). The DNA of the CDR3 is TGCAGTGCCATACGGGGGCCTGGGGAGACCCAGTACTTC. Its protein is CSAIRGPGETQYF.

This clonotype appeared a few times. The rearrangement links TRBV14 to TRBJ2-7; D is ambiguous. Germline lookup yields CDR1 SGHDN and CDR2 FVKESK. Trimming took off 0 bases at V and 0 bases at J, with 12 bases between the two ends. The length of the CDR3 is 16 residues. This chain's CDR3 is CASSQDPESSSYEQYF. DNA for the CDR3: TGTGCCAGCAGCCAAGATCCGGAGTCGAGCTCCTACGAGCAGTACTTC.

This clonotype was seen only a few times. V and J are TRBV20-1 and TRBJ2-1, with TRBD2 matching over 9 bases. J was trimmed by 5 bases and V by 6 bases; bases with no gene match: 5. In germline, CDR1 is DFQATT, CDR2 SNEGSKA (reference sequence). This CDR3 comprises 13 residues. The CDR3 loop reads CSAPGLADNEQFF. The CDR3, as DNA: TGCAGTGCGCCGGGACTAGCCGACAATGAGCAGTTCTTC.

About this clonotype itself: Just one base apart from a much larger clone, this may be a read error. The rearrangement joins TRBV5-1 to TRBJ2-1; D perhaps matches TRBD2 (5 bases). The germline gives CDR1 SGHRS, CDR2 YFSETQ. CDR3 size: 12 residues. The V end was cut by 6 bases, the J end by 10 bases, with 14 bases between. CDR3 DNA sequence: TGCGCCAGCACGGGAAGTACCTACGAGCAGTTCTTC. This translates into CASTGSTYEQFF. The whole variable domain, remainder taken from reference TRBV5-1 and TRBJ2-1, is KAGVTQTPRYLIKTRGQQVTLSCSPISGHRSVSWYQQTPGQGLQFLFEYFSETQRNKGNFPGRFSGRQFSNSRSEMNVSTLELGDSALYLCASTGSTYEQFFGPGTRLTVL.

This clonotype occurred a few times. The gene calls are TRBV10-3 and TRBJ2-1, with 9 bases identical to TRBD1. Germline CDR1 reads ENHRY; CDR2 reads SYGVKD. Trimming removed 10 bases from V and 0 bases from J; junction bases left unmatched: 7. The CDR3 is made up of 15 amino acids. The CDR3 DNA follows: TGTGCCAGCCGGGGACAGGGCAACTCCTACAATGAGCAGTTCTTC. It is translated as CASRGQGNSYNEQFF.

Turning to this clonotype: One junction end disagrees with the germline gene, perhaps due to a read error. This sequence joins TRBV10-3 and TRBJ2-3; 7 bases are a match to TRBD2. Germline V gives CDR1 ENHRY, CDR2 SYGVKD. This CDR3 region has 14 residues. Here the CDR3 reads CAISEAGDRRYAYF. CDR3 nucleotides: TGCGCCATCAGTGAGGCGGGAGATCGGAGATACGCGTATTTT.

This chain connects TRBV9 to TRBJ2-5; TRBD2 matches 9 bases. The CDR3 has 15 amino acids. The germline V gene encodes CDR1 SGDLS and CDR2 YYNGEE. The trim removed 2 bases at V and 11 bases at J, leaving 13 bases unmatched. The CDR3 protein is CASSVGSGRRNEQYF. In DNA form, the CDR3 reads TGTGCCAGCAGCGTGGGTAGCGGGAGAAGGAATGAGCAGTACTTC.

The chain recombines TRBV25-1 with TRBJ1-1; D gene unclear. CDR1 and CDR2 from the germline V gene are MGHDK and SYGVNS. V lost 3 bases, J lost 1 base, and 12 bases lay in between. The CDR3 is 15 amino acids. CDR3: CASSDHRGPNTEAFF. The CDR3 DNA reads as TGTGCCAGCAGTGATCATCGGGGTCCGAACACTGAAGCTTTCTTT.

This clonotype was counted once. This chain connects TRBV3-1 to TRBJ2-7; 7 nucleotides align to TRBD2. The V gene end was trimmed by 1 base and the J gene end by 8 bases; junction bases not matched to a gene: 8. Germline assignment: CDR1 LGHDT and CDR2 YNNKEL (reference sequence). This CDR3 has 14 residues. The CDR3 here is CASSQGGGRVKQYF. As DNA, the CDR3 is TGTGCCAGCAGCCAAGGCGGAGGGAGGGTGAAGCAGTACTTC.

The V and J genes are TRBV6-2 or TRBV6-3 and TRBJ2-7; 10 bases are a match to TRBD2. This CDR3 contains 16 residues. V dropped 6 bases and J dropped 3; count of bases not matched to a gene: 11. CDR1 and CDR2 from the germline V gene are MNHEY and SVGEGT. Here the CDR3 DNA reads TGTGCCAGCAGCATCCCTTCCGGGACTAGCGTCTACGAGCAGTACTTC. This encodes CASSIPSGTSVYEQYF.

This clonotype was detected only a few times. The CDR3 spells CASSPGSGRALSEQYF. The CDR3 DNA reads as TGTGCCAGCAGCCCCGGCTCCGGGAGGGCCCTTAGCGAGCAGTACTTC. V usage is TRBV7-7 and J usage is TRBJ2-7, with 8 bases lining up with TRBD2. With V trimmed by 5 bases and J by 6 bases, 15 bases remained unmatched. The CDR3 runs to 16 residues. CDR1 and CDR2 from the germline V gene are SSHAT and FNYEAQ (reference sequence).

The rearrangement joins TRBV7-9 to TRBJ1-1, with 10 bases lining up with TRBD1. In germline, CDR1 is SEHNR, CDR2 FQNEAQ (reference sequence). The CDR3 extends over 15 amino acids. Germline trimming cut 5 bases from V and 3 bases from J; bases unmatched to any gene: 6. The CDR3, as DNA: TGTGCCAGCAGCCTCCGGGACAGGGGAGACACTGAAGCTTTCTTT. This codes for CASSLRDRGDTEAFF.

This rearrangement joins TRBV4-1 to TRBJ2-1, with 12 bases that match TRBD2. V trimming: 2 bases; J trimming: 10 bases; junction bases outside the gene matches: 9. This CDR3 is built from 16 residues. The germline V gene has CDR1 MGHRA and CDR2 YSYEKL. Here the CDR3 reads CASSQRTSGGTGEQFF. For the CDR3, the DNA is TGCGCCAGCAGCCAACGCACTAGCGGGGGGACCGGGGAGCAGTTCTTC.

This clonotype was counted only a few times. CDR3 loop: CASSFPGRRTSGANVLTF. DNA for the CDR3: TGTGCCAGCAGCTTTCCGGGACGCAGGACCTCTGGGGCCAACGTCCTGACTTTC. The chain is built from TRBV11-2 and TRBJ2-6; either TRBD1 or TRBD2 may fit D (5 bases each). CDR1 is SGHAT and CDR2 is FQNNGV in the germline V gene. The CDR3 spans 18 residues. V gave up 3 bases and J gave up 0 bases, with 15 bases separating them.